The present entry profiles one T cell receptor (beta chain) with its context. What it recognizes is unknown. The donors were part of the validation cohort, which consisted of about 120 subjects and was separate from the first cohort of roughly 620 subjects. This sample was taken from a study of cytomegalovirus exposure and HLA in healthy donors. CDR1 SGHRS and CDR2 YFSETQ come from the germline V gene. V was shortened by 4 bases and J by 1 base, with 13 bases between the two germline ends. The CDR3 has 15 amino acids. Overall study results and limits: As confirmed in vitro, three CMV-associated chains were specific for CMV antigens.

Repertoires were generated with immunoSEQ multiplex PCR, while TCRdb's copy carries only in-frame clones and drops some. The table shows 97,000 or so clones, with approximately 88% occurring only once. The sample was PBMCs. The chain links TRBV5-1 to TRBJ2-3; no clear D. This clonotype originated in a woman aged 30 to 39 in good health and CMV-seronegative. CDR3: CASSLSKRGTDTQYF. The DNA for the CDR3 is TGCGCCAGCAGCCTCTCGAAAAGAGGCACAGATACGCAGTATTTT.